This record looks at one TCR beta chain sequence and its context. The antigen remains unidentified. Vbeta (60) and Jbeta (13) primers were used in the PCR. Profiled with immunoSEQ multiplex PCR; TCRdb holds only in-frame clones, not every one. Among approximately 210,000 clones listed, about 81% were seen once. The donors gave bone marrow, and they were healthy. The data originate from a study of cytomegalovirus exposure and HLA in healthy donors. Across the whole study: In an early release, HLA-typed donors contributed some 82 million unique TCR sequences. Findings of the study overall: Researchers reported in a later analysis that a missense DCLRE1C variant was tied to TCR beta V- and J-gene trimming.

The CDR3 spans 14 residues. With 4 bases removed from V and 0 bases from J, the gap between germline ends came to 8 bases. The germline gives CDR1 SGHNT, CDR2 YYREEE (reference sequence). The clonotype comes from a middle-aged man in good health and CMV-seropositive. Sequenced input: PBMCs. The chain has TRBV5-4 and TRBJ2-1; possible D gene TRBD2, 5 bases. In nucleotides, the CDR3 is TGTGCCAGCAGCCGGGGAAACTCCTACAATGAGCAGTTCTTC. Amino acids: CASSRGNSYNEQFF.